Reported below is one T cell receptor (beta chain). The assay was immunoSEQ multiplex PCR, and TCRdb's table has in-frame clones only and misses some. The sample lists approximately 1.4 million clones, 98% seen once, with roughly 0.45% in the top ten. The data derive from a study of shared clonotypes between healthy human individuals. The V and J ends lost 3 bases and 2 bases respectively, with 17 bases between them. This CDR3 region has 16 residues. Germline-derived CDR1 and CDR2 are SGHAT and FQDESV (reference sequence). This clonotype was obtained from a man aged 30 to 39 in good health. Sequenced: naive CD4+ T cells sorted from blood. The subset: CD45RA+ positively selected. This sequence joins TRBV11-1 and TRBJ2-7, with D maybe TRBD2 (5 bases). The CDR3 nucleotides read TGTGCCAGCAGCTTTAGGCCACTAGGGCGGCCCTACGAGCAGTACTTC. Encoded protein: CASSFRPLGRPYEQYF.